These 19 T cell receptor beta chains were all obtained from the same sample, sequenced in a study of early T cells in non-severe SARS-CoV-2 infection. TCRdb re-called the 5' RACE reads with MiXCR, one entry per CDR3 protein. The data contain about 70,000 distinct CDR3 sequences, more than 3.5% of them singletons. The material sequenced was whole blood, taken at baseline. The source is an adult who was a healthcare worker with PCR-confirmed SARS-CoV-2 infection or an uninfected control (not recorded which). The donor label of this sample is uncertain.

This clonotype appeared a few times. This CDR3 fails to terminate in the conserved phenylalanine or tryptophan, so it likely reflects a read error. This rearrangement joins TRBV5-1 to TRBJ2-3; 10 bases agree with TRBD1. The trim removed 7 bases at V and 3 bases at J, leaving 11 bases unmatched. This CDR3 has 16 amino acids. Germline assignment: CDR1 SGHRS and CDR2 YFSETQ. This CDR3 reads CASVNQPGQGTDTQYS. CDR3 coding DNA: TGCGCCAGCGTAAATCAACCGGGACAGGGGACAGATACGCAGTATTCT.

A note on this clonotype: A read error may account for a junction end that differs from germline. The CDR3 sequence is CANSSGSTDTQYF. CDR3 nucleotides: TGTGCCAACAGCTCCGGAAGCACAGATACGCAGTATTTT. This chain uses TRBV5-4 with TRBJ2-3; D is unresolved. CDR1 and CDR2 from the germline V gene are SGHNT and YYREEE (reference sequence). CDR3 length equals 13 residues.

In this sample, this clonotype turned up many times. The rearrangement uses TRBV4-3 and TRBJ2-2, with 8 positions matching TRBD2. Germline CDR1 and CDR2: LGHNA and YSLEER. V shed 3 bases and J 4 bases; nucleotides not matched to a gene: 10. The CDR3 contains 17 residues. CDR3: CASSQGLGSGSTGELFF. As DNA, the CDR3 is TGCGCCAGCAGCCAGGGCTTAGGGAGCGGGAGCACCGGGGAGCTGTTTTTT.

Many counts were recorded for this clonotype. The junction departs from the called germline gene at one end, perhaps through a read error. The gene calls are TRBV27 and TRBJ1-1, with no clear D. CDR3 length: 13 residues. Germline V gives CDR1 MNHEY, CDR2 SMNVEV (reference sequence). The CDR3 loop reads CASTLGMGTEAFF. As DNA, the CDR3 is TGTGCCAGCACTTTAGGGATGGGCACTGAAGCTTTCTTT.

Written as DNA, the CDR3 is TGTGCCAGCAGGAGGCGGGAGAACACTGAAGCTTTCTTT. Its protein product is CASRRRENTEAFF. The chain links TRBV6-1 to TRBJ1-1; D gene ambiguous. CDR1 is MNHNS and CDR2 is SASEGT in the germline V gene. Trimming took off 6 bases at V and 1 base at J, with 9 bases between the two ends. The CDR3 loop spans 13 amino acids.

This clonotype was observed many times. V gene TRBV29-1 combines with J gene TRBJ2-2; no definite D call. The CDR3 is 16 amino acids. Trimming took off 0 bases at V and 0 bases at J, with 11 bases between the two ends. Germline lookup yields CDR1 SQVTM and CDR2 ANQGSEA. CDR3 nucleotide sequence: TGCAGCGTTGAAGAACCCAGGCACGCGAACACCGGGGAGCTGTTTTTT. Protein sequence: CSVEEPRHANTGELFF.

This clonotype appeared many times. The rearrangement links TRBV11-2 to TRBJ2-1; maybe TRBD2 (6 bases). The CDR3 is 15 residues long. The V end was cut by 1 base, the J end by 0 bases, with 7 bases between. CDR1 is SGHAT and CDR2 is FQNNGV in the germline V gene. DNA for the CDR3: TGTGCCAGCAGCTTAGCGGGGGACTCCTACAATGAGCAGTTCTTC. This translates into CASSLAGDSYNEQFF.

The sample holds a few counts of this clonotype. V and J are TRBV7-2 and TRBJ2-1, with a tentative D call TRBD1 (6 bases). The V and J ends lost 0 bases and 4 bases respectively, with 10 bases between them. CDR3 length: 15 residues. The germline V gene encodes CDR1 SGHTA and CDR2 FQGNSA. This CDR3 is CASSLAGQKYNEQFF. In nucleotides, the CDR3 is TGTGCCAGCAGCTTAGCTGGACAGAAATACAATGAGCAGTTCTTC.

In its sample, this clonotype was seen many times. This chain uses TRBV20-1 with TRBJ2-2; a weak D match, TRBD1 (6 bases). Per the germline V gene, CDR1 is DFQATT and CDR2 is SNEGSKA (reference sequence). CDR3 length equals 15 residues. With 0 bases removed from V and 0 bases from J, the gap between germline ends came to 8 bases. The CDR3 reads CSARDWTANTGELFF. CDR3 coding DNA: TGCAGTGCTAGAGATTGGACAGCGAACACCGGGGAGCTGTTTTTT.

This chain uses TRBV7-9 with TRBJ2-4; D possibly corresponds to TRBD2 (6 bases). Germline V lookup: CDR1 SEHNR, CDR2 FQNEAQ (reference sequence). V lost 3 bases, J lost 4 bases, and 13 bases lay in between. The CDR3 contains 15 residues. CDR3 nucleotides: TGTGCCAGCAGCTTCCCATCGGGAGAAAAAAACATTCAGTACTTC. Translation gives CASSFPSGEKNIQYF.

The chain recombines TRBV6-5 with TRBJ1-1; 7 nucleotides align to TRBD1. Trimming took 5 bases from V and 1 from J; bases not matched to a gene: 10. CDR1 is MNHEY, CDR2 SVGAGI, per germline. CDR3 size: 16 residues. CDR3 in amino acids: CASSHYRGPSNTEAFF. In nucleotides, the CDR3 is TGTGCCAGCAGTCACTACAGGGGCCCGTCGAACACTGAAGCTTTCTTT.

The chain employs TRBV18 and TRBJ2-7, with 7 nucleotides matching TRBD1. CDR1 and CDR2 from the germline V gene are KGHSH and LQKENI. V dropped 5 bases and J dropped 0; count of bases not matched to a gene: 4. This CDR3 contains 14 residues. The CDR3 nucleotides are TGTGCCAGCTCAGCCAGGGGGAACTCCTACGAGCAGTACTTC. Its protein product is CASSARGNSYEQYF.

This clonotype appeared many times. This rearrangement joins TRBV14 to TRBJ2-1, with D hard to call. The CDR3 is made up of 16 amino acids. Germline V gives CDR1 SGHDN, CDR2 FVKESK. V shed 4 bases and J shed 2 bases, with 15 bases lying between them. CDR3 DNA sequence: TGTGCCAGCAGCCCCTTCGGGCCCTTAACCTACAATGAGCAGTTCTTC. It encodes CASSPFGPLTYNEQFF.

This clonotype appeared a few times. This rearrangement joins TRBV5-1 to TRBJ2-3; D is uncertain. Per the germline V gene, CDR1 is SGHRS and CDR2 is YFSETQ. The CDR3 contains 14 residues. V lost 4 bases and J lost 0, with 9 bases in between. The CDR3 DNA reads as TGCGCCAGCAGCCAACAATCTAGCACAGATACGCAGTATTTT. Translated, it gives CASSQQSSTDTQYF.

The chain links TRBV7-9 to TRBJ1-1, with 7 bases that match TRBD1. The CDR3 runs to 18 residues. With 6 bases clipped from V and 1 base from J, the junction kept 17 bases outside the gene matches. Germline loops: CDR1 SEHNR, CDR2 FQNEAQ (reference sequence). The CDR3 DNA sequence: TGTGCCAGCAGTCCACTAGATATCAGGGGGGTAAGGAACACTGAAGCTTTCTTT. This codes for CASSPLDIRGVRNTEAFF.

This clonotype was counted many times. The chain has TRBV7-2 and TRBJ2-3; D could derive from TRBD1 or TRBD2 (5 bases each). V lost 8 bases and J 2 bases, leaving 20 bases between the germline ends. Germline V gene sequence: CDR1 SGHTA, CDR2 FQGNSA. The CDR3 contains 16 residues. The CDR3 protein is CASVRGAAGITDTQYF. The CDR3 nucleotides are TGTGCCAGCGTGAGGGGTGCGGCAGGGATCACAGATACGCAGTATTTT.

This clonotype was recorded at least ten times. The rearrangement links TRBV12-3 or TRBV12-4 to TRBJ2-1; a possible D gene is TRBD1 (6 bases). The CDR3 spans 14 residues. Trimming took 8 bases from V and 9 from J, leaving 20 bases between them. CDR3: CASSLRGSTFEQFF. CDR3 nucleotide sequence: TGTGCCAGCTCTCTCAGGGGCTCTACATTTGAGCAGTTCTTC.

The table lists this clonotype with a few counts. J is TRBJ2-1 and V is TRBV6-2 or TRBV6-3; maybe TRBD2 (5 bases). This CDR3 has 15 residues. Germline V gene sequence: CDR1 MNHEY, CDR2 SVGEGT. V was shortened by 5 bases and J by 4 bases, with 15 bases between the two germline ends. In nucleotides, the CDR3 is TGTGCCAGCAGTGAACAGAGACTAAAATACAATGAGCAGTTCTTC. As protein: CASSEQRLKYNEQFF.

In its sample, this clonotype was seen many times. The chain joins TRBV20-1 to TRBJ2-7, with unresolved D. Trimming took off 2 bases at V and 0 bases at J, with 2 bases between the two ends. Germline V lookup: CDR1 DFQATT, CDR2 SNEGSKA (reference sequence). This CDR3 is built from 11 residues. Here the CDR3 DNA reads TGCAGTGCTAGATTCTCCTACGAGCAGTACTTC. Its protein is CSARFSYEQYF.